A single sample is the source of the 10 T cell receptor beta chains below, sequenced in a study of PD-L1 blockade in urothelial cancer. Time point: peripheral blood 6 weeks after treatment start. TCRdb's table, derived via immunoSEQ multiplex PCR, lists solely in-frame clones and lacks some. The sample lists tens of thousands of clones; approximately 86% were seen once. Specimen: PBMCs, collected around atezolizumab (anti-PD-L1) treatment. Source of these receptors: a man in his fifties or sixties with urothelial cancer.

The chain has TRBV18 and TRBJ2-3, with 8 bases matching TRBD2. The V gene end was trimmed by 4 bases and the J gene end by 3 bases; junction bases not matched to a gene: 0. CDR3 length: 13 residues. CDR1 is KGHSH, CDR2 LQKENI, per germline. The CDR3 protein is CASSLAGTDTQYF. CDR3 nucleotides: TGTGCCAGCTCACTAGCGGGAACAGATACGCAGTATTTT.

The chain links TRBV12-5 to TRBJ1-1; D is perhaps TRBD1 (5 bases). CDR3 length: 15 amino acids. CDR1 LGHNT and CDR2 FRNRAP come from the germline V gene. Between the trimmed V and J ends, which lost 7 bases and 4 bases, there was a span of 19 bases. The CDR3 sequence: CASDPRQYRFTEAFF. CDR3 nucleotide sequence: TGTGCTAGTGACCCCCGGCAGTACAGGTTCACTGAAGCTTTCTTT.

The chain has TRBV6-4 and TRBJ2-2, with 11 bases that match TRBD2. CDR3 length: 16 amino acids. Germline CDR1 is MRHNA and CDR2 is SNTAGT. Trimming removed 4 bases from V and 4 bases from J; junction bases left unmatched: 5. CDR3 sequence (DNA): TGTGCCAGCAGTGTCTCGACTAGCGGGATCACCGGGGAGCTGTTTTTT. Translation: CASSVSTSGITGELFF.

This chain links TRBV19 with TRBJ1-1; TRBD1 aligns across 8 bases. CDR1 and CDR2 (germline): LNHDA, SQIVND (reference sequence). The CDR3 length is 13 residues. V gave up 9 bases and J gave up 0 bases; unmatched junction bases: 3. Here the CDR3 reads CASEQGVNTEAFF. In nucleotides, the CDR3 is TGTGCCAGCGAACAGGGGGTGAACACTGAAGCTTTCTTT.

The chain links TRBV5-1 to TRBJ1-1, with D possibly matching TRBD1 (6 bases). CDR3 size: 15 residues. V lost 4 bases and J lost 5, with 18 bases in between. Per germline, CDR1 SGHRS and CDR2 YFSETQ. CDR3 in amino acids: CASSVVGERGTEAFF. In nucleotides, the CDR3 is TGCGCCAGCAGCGTCGTGGGGGAGAGGGGGACTGAAGCTTTCTTT. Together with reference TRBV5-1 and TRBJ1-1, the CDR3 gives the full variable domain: KAGVTQTPRYLIKTRGQQVTLSCSPISGHRSVSWYQQTPGQGLQFLFEYFSETQRNKGNFPGRFSGRQFSNSRSEMNVSTLELGDSALYLCASSVVGERGTEAFFGQGTRLTVV.

The DNA of the CDR3 is TGTGCCAGTAGTGCGTCTAGCTGGGAGACCCAGTACTTC. It encodes CASSASSWETQYF. This chain joins TRBV19 and TRBJ2-5, with a weak D call TRBD2 (5 bases). Germline values: CDR1 LNHDA, CDR2 SQIVND (reference sequence). The CDR3 has 13 amino acids. With 5 bases removed from V and 5 bases from J, the gap between germline ends came to 12 bases.

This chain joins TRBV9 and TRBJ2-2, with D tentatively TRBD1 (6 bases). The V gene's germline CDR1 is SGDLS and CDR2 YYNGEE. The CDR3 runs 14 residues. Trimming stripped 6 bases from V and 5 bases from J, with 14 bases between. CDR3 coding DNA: TGTGCCAGCACCCCGGGACACCGAACCGGGGAGCTGTTTTTT. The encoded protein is CASTPGHRTGELFF.

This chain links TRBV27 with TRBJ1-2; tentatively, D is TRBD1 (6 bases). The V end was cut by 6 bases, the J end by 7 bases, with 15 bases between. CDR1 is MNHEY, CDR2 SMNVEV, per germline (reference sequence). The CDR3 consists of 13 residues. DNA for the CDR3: TGTGCCAGCAGGCAGGGGATCGGTTTTGGCTACACCTTC. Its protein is CASRQGIGFGYTF.

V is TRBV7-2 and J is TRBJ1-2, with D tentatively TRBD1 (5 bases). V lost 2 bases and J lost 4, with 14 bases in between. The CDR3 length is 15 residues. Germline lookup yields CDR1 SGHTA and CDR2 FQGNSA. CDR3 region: CASSLNKGDGYGYTF. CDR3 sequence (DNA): TGTGCCAGCAGCTTAAACAAAGGGGATGGCTATGGCTACACCTTC.

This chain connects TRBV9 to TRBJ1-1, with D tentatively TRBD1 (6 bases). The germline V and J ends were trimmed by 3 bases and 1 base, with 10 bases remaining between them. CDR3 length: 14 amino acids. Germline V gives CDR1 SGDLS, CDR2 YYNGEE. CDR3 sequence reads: CASSAYRENTEAFF. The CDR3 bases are TGTGCCAGCAGCGCGTACAGGGAGAACACTGAAGCTTTCTTT.